The 9 T cell receptor beta chains below come from one sample, sequenced in a study of OX40 agonist ivuxolimab in advanced cancers. Method: immunoSEQ multiplex PCR; TCRdb's copy keeps in-frame clones and lacks some. The profile shows about 25,000 clones, roughly 77% of them singletons. The sequencing here drew on CD4+ or CD8+ T cells sorted from blood, taken in a trial of the OX40 agonist ivuxolimab. The receptors were sampled from an adult with an advanced solid tumor such as melanoma, head and neck, liver or kidney cancer.

The CDR3 region has the DNA TGCAGCGTTCAGGGGACTAGCGGTTCTTCTGGCTACGAGCAGTACTTC. This encodes CSVQGTSGSSGYEQYF. This chain joins TRBV29-1 and TRBJ2-7, with 11 bases matching TRBD2. The CDR3 extends over 16 amino acids. The V gene's germline CDR1 is SQVTM and CDR2 ANQGSEA. J was trimmed by 3 bases and V by 5 bases; bases with no gene match: 12.

The chain links TRBV27 to TRBJ2-6, with no clear D. Deletions cut 2 bases from V and 3 bases from J, with 5 bases between. CDR3 length: 14 amino acids. Looked up from germline, CDR1 is MNHEY and CDR2 is SMNVEV (reference sequence). The CDR3 DNA reads as TGTGCCAGCAGTTTAAACTATGGGGCCAACGTCCTGACTTTC. Its translation: CASSLNYGANVLTF.

This chain joins TRBV19 and TRBJ1-1; D gene ambiguous. Germline V gives CDR1 LNHDA, CDR2 SQIVND (reference sequence). Trimming shortened V by 5 bases and J by 5 bases, and 12 bases separated the two germline ends. This CDR3 has 13 amino acids. The CDR3 nucleotides read TGTGCCAGTAGTGCTGCGGACGGGACTGAAGCTTTCTTT. It is translated as CASSAADGTEAFF. Complete variable domain (other parts from reference TRBV19 and TRBJ1-1): DGGITQSPKYLFRKEGQNVTLSCEQNLNHDAMYWYRQDPGQGLRLIYYSQIVNDFQKGDIAEGYSVSREKKESFPLTVTSAQKNPTAFYLCASSAADGTEAFFGQGTRLTVV.

The rearrangement uses TRBV7-6 and TRBJ2-7; 10 nucleotides line up with TRBD2. With V trimmed by 3 bases and J by 2 bases, 1 base remained unmatched. This CDR3 is 14 amino acids long. Germline CDR1 SGHVS, CDR2 FNYEAQ. DNA of the CDR3: TGTGCCAGCAGCTTTAGCGGGGGGCCCTACGAGCAGTACTTC. This sequence encodes CASSFSGGPYEQYF.

V usage is TRBV9 and J usage is TRBJ1-3; D uncertain. Germline V gene sequence: CDR1 SGDLS, CDR2 YYNGEE. V lost 0 bases and J lost 0, with 4 bases in between. CDR3 size: 14 residues. The CDR3 is CASSVADSGNTIYF. CDR3 DNA: TGTGCCAGCAGCGTAGCAGACTCTGGAAACACCATATATTTT.

The chain recombines TRBV27 with TRBJ2-2, with no clear D. The CDR3 is 13 amino acids. Per germline, CDR1 MNHEY and CDR2 SMNVEV (reference sequence). Trimming removed 7 bases from V and 1 base from J, with 7 bases in between. CDR3 coding DNA: TGTGCCAGCACAGACTGGAACACCGGGGAGCTGTTTTTT. This gives the protein CASTDWNTGELFF.

The rearrangement joins TRBV15 to TRBJ1-6; the D gene is possibly TRBD1 (5 bases). V gave up 8 bases and J gave up 8 bases, with 16 bases separating them. The CDR3 has 14 residues. Germline V gene lookup returns CDR1 LNHNV and CDR2 YYDKDF (reference sequence). The CDR3 coding sequence is TGTGCCACCGCGGAGGGGTGGGGGGATTCACCCCTCCACTTT. This gives the protein CATAEGWGDSPLHF.

The rearrangement joins TRBV5-1 to TRBJ2-1, with 8 bases lining up with TRBD2. CDR1 is SGHRS, CDR2 YFSETQ, per germline. V shed 4 bases, J shed 0 bases, and the junction held 12 bases outside the gene matches. The CDR3 totals 18 residues. The DNA of the CDR3 is TGCGCCAGCAGCCCCTACCCACTAGCGGTTAGCTCCTACAATGAGCAGTTCTTC. Amino acid sequence: CASSPYPLAVSSYNEQFF.

The J gene is TRBJ2-7, the V gene TRBV7-2; D is possibly TRBD1 (6 bases). Between the trimmed V and J ends, which lost 5 bases and 1 base, there was a span of 18 bases. Germline V CDR1 and CDR2: SGHTA, FQGNSA. CDR3 length equals 16 residues. The CDR3 sequence: CASSPGTYIGSYEQYF. The CDR3 bases are TGTGCCAGCAGCCCCGGGACATATATAGGATCCTACGAGCAGTACTTC.